One and the same sample provided the 9 T cell receptor beta chains below, sequenced in a study of CD8 T cells in Susac syndrome. Random hexamers were used to reverse transcribe the RNA input (0.5 to 1 ug). MiXCR was run by TCRdb on the immunoSEQ multiplex PCR reads, yielding one entry per CDR3 protein. Of about 80,000 distinct CDR3 sequences in the sample, about 96% were seen once. Sequencing was carried out using CD8+ T cells from PBMCs. The receptors originated from a human donor with Susac syndrome.

The rearrangement uses TRBV30 and TRBJ2-1; 10 nucleotides align to TRBD2. The CDR3 runs to 16 residues. J lost 6 bases, V lost 0 bases, and 8 bases had no gene match. Germline assignment: CDR1 GTSNPN and CDR2 SVGIG (reference sequence). CDR3 sequence (DNA): TGTGCCTGGAGTGTAATGCTAGCGGGAGTAAGCAATGAGCAGTTCTTC. Its translation is CAWSVMLAGVSNEQFF.

V gene TRBV7-8 combines with J gene TRBJ2-7; D is unresolved. V was shortened by 5 bases and J by 0 bases, with 8 bases between the two germline ends. Per germline, CDR1 SGHVS and CDR2 FQNEAQ. This CDR3 contains 13 residues. The CDR3 reads CASSPRSSYEQYV. The CDR3 DNA is TGTGCCAGCAGCCCGAGGAGCTCCTACGAGCAGTACGTC.

CDR3 in amino acids: CASSPSRLAGTNEQFF. For the CDR3, the DNA is TGCGCCAGCAGCCCGTCTAGACTAGCGGGGACCAATGAGCAGTTCTTC. V usage is TRBV4-3 and J usage is TRBJ2-1; 11 positions match TRBD2. The trim removed 4 bases at V and 6 bases at J, leaving 8 bases unmatched. The CDR3 has 16 residues. Germline CDR1 and CDR2: LGHNA and YSLEER.

The chain carries TRBV5-4 and TRBJ2-7; 8 bases are a match to TRBD2. V gave up 4 bases and J gave up 5 bases; unmatched junction bases: 5. The CDR3 has 13 amino acids. CDR1 and CDR2 (germline): SGHNT, YYREEE (reference sequence). CDR3 DNA sequence: TGTGCCAGCAGCCACGGGGGGGCCGACGAGCAGTACGTC. Protein: CASSHGGADEQYV.

This rearrangement joins TRBV20-1 to TRBJ1-2, with D unresolved. The CDR3 extends over 13 amino acids. V lost 6 bases to trimming and J lost 4 bases, with 15 bases between them. Germline CDR1 reads DFQATT; CDR2 reads SNEGSKA (reference sequence). The CDR3 coding sequence is TGCAGTGCCACTAGCGACGGTTTCTATGGCTACACCTTC. Protein sequence: CSATSDGFYGYTF.

The gene calls are TRBV2 and TRBJ2-3, with 9 bases that match TRBD1. V lost 7 bases and J lost 5; bases outside the gene matches: 13. The germline V gene has CDR1 SNHLY and CDR2 FYNNEI. The CDR3 contains 16 residues. CDR3 residues: CASTRIPGQGRDTQYF. DNA for the CDR3: TGTGCCAGCACCCGAATACCGGGACAGGGTCGAGATACGCAGTATTTT.

The chain carries TRBV14 and TRBJ1-1; D gene uncertain. This CDR3 comprises 12 residues. The germline gives CDR1 SGHDN, CDR2 FVKESK. Trimming pared 2 bases from V and 4 bases from J, leaving 5 bases between. Here the CDR3 DNA reads TGTGCCAGCAGCCAAAGTCTCACTGAAGCTTTCTTT. It translates to CASSQSLTEAFF.

The rearrangement links TRBV29-1 to TRBJ2-1, with TRBD2 matching 9 bases. Germline lookup yields CDR1 SQVTM and CDR2 ANQGSEA. After removal of 4 bases from V and 3 bases from J, the junction contained 1 base not matched to a gene. The CDR3 covers 13 residues. CDR3 residues: CSVGGRVYNEQFF. CDR3 DNA: TGCAGCGTTGGCGGGAGGGTCTACAATGAGCAGTTCTTC.

The genes are TRBV24-1 and TRBJ2-5; the D gene is possibly TRBD1 (6 bases). CDR3 size: 14 residues. Germline V gene sequence: CDR1 KGHDR, CDR2 SFDVKD. V was cut by 2 bases and J by 3 bases, with 9 bases left in between. CDR3 nucleotide sequence: TGTGCCACCAGTGATTGGGACACCAAAGAGACCCAGTACTTC. The encoded protein is CATSDWDTKETQYF.